Listed below are T cell receptor beta chains from one sample, sequenced in a study of cytomegalovirus exposure and HLA in healthy donors. Generated by immunoSEQ multiplex PCR, the TCRdb table keeps only in-frame clones and is missing some. This table has some 99,000 clones, around four fifths appearing once. Sequencing was performed on PBMCs. These receptors came from a man aged 40-49 years in good health and CMV-seronegative. Both conserved end residues are part of each CDR3. The D gene is left open where the match is weak. Where a row states a size, it is once, few, many or the class of an expanded clone; other rows omit it.

>18|-|-|TRBJ2-5|TRBV2
TGTGCCAGCAGTGAATCCCCCTCGCGGGCCAAACCTTGGGAGACCCAGTACTTC
CASSESPSRAKPWETQYF
>13|-|-|TRBJ1-1|TRBV14
TGTGCCAGCAGCTCCACGGGAGGATCTGAAGCTTTCTTT
CASSSTGGSEAFF
>12|-|-|TRBJ2-7|TRBV29-1
TGCAGCGTTTACATATCCTCCTACGAGCAGTACTTC
CSVYISSYEQYF
>15|TRBD1|-|TRBJ1-6|TRBV7-9
TGTGCCAGCAGTCTTCCGACAGGGGCGGATTCACCCCTCCACTTT
CASSLPTGADSPLHF
>14|-|few|TRBJ2-7|TRBV9
TGTGCCAGCAGCGCCGGGATCGACTCGTACGAGCAGTACTTC
CASSAGIDSYEQYF
>10|-|-|TRBJ2-1|TRBV21-1
TGTGCCAGCCCTCCGGATGAGCAGTTCTTC
CASPPDEQFF
>16|-|-|TRBJ2-1|TRBV5-6
TGTGCCAGCAGCCCTGTCAGCGGAAGCTCCTACAATGAGCAGTTCTTC
CASSPVSGSSYNEQFF
>13|-|-|TRBJ2-5|TRBV7-9
TGTGCCAGCAACGTGGACAGCCAAGAGACCCAGTACTTC
CASNVDSQETQYF
>16|TRBD2|-|TRBJ2-7|TRBV5-1
TGCGCCAGCAGCTTGGTTGTAAGTGGGAGGGGCTACGAGCAGTACTTC
CASSLVVSGRGYEQYF
>16|TRBD2|-|TRBJ2-7|TRBV15
TGTGCCACCAGCAGAAGTTTTCCGGGACTAGCAGGCGAGCAGTACTTC
CATSRSFPGLAGEQYF
>15|TRBD2|-|TRBJ2-7|TRBV11-2
TGTGCCAGCAGCGACCCCGGGGACTACCACTACGAGCAGTACTTC
CASSDPGDYHYEQYF
>14|TRBD2|-|TRBJ2-7|TRBV27
TGTGCCAACAAAGGACTAGCCAAACCCTACGAGCAGTACTTC
CANKGLAKPYEQYF
>16|TRBD2|-|TRBJ2-5|TRBV10-3
TGTGCCATCAGTGATAGCGGGGCCACAAGTTGGGAGACCCAGTACTTC
CAISDSGATSWETQYF
>17|TRBD1|-|TRBJ2-2|TRBV7-3
TGTGCCAGCAGCTCCGGGGGCGGACAGGGGGACACCGGGGAGCTGTTTTTT
CASSSGGGQGDTGELFF
>14|TRBD1|-|TRBJ1-1|TRBV19
TGTGCCAGTAGTGGACAGGGGGATAGCACTGAAGCTTTCTTT
CASSGQGDSTEAFF
>15|TRBD2|-|TRBJ2-7|TRBV6-6
TGTGCCAGCACGACTAGCGGGGGATACAGGGACGAGCAGTACTTC
CASTTSGGYRDEQYF